Presented here are 21 T cell receptor beta chains from one specimen sequenced in a study of shared clonotypes between healthy human individuals. The naive CD8 population came from CD45RO-negative cells selected for CCR7, without terminally differentiated effector memory CD45RA+ cells. Generated by immunoSEQ multiplex PCR, the TCRdb table keeps only in-frame clones and is missing some. This sample yields millions of clones, of which about 93% are seen a single time; 1.5% to 2% belongs to the top ten. The sequenced sample was naive CD8+ T cells from PBMCs. The receptors stem from a man aged 18-30 years in good health. Some clones in this sample may be carry-over from other donors' samples.

The chain joins TRBV7-9 to TRBJ1-4; maybe TRBD1 (5 bases). V was pared by 6 bases and J by 8 bases, with 16 bases between. The CDR3 spans 14 residues. The V gene's germline CDR1 is SEHNR and CDR2 FQNEAQ (reference sequence). CDR3 coding DNA: TGTGCCAGCAGGGCAGACAGAACAGAAGAAAAACTGTTTTTT. Translated, it gives CASRADRTEEKLFF.

The V and J genes are TRBV27 and TRBJ2-7; 8 bases align to TRBD1. The V gene end was trimmed by 8 bases and the J gene end by 3 bases; junction bases not matched to a gene: 6. The CDR3 sequence is 13 residues long. The germline gives CDR1 MNHEY, CDR2 SMNVEV (reference sequence). CDR3 sequence reads: CASGMDRDYEQYF. The CDR3 DNA sequence: TGTGCCAGCGGGATGGACAGGGACTACGAGCAGTACTTC.

The chain joins TRBV5-1 to TRBJ2-3, with 15 bases that match TRBD2. Germline-derived CDR1 and CDR2 are SGHRS and YFSETQ. The CDR3 length is 17 residues. Trimming at V came to 4 bases and at J to 6 bases, leaving 9 bases not matched to a gene. The CDR3 bases are TGCGCCAGCAGCATCTGGACTAGCGGGAGGGCAGGTGATACGCAGTATTTT. It yields the protein CASSIWTSGRAGDTQYF. Combining the CDR3 with reference TRBV5-1 and TRBJ2-3 gives the whole variable domain KAGVTQTPRYLIKTRGQQVTLSCSPISGHRSVSWYQQTPGQGLQFLFEYFSETQRNKGNFPGRFSGRQFSNSRSEMNVSTLELGDSALYLCASSIWTSGRAGDTQYFGPGTRLTVL.

The rearrangement links TRBV30 to TRBJ1-3; D unresolved. Germline values: CDR1 GTSNPN, CDR2 SVGIG (reference sequence). V shed 0 bases and J shed 5 bases, with 14 bases lying between them. The CDR3 spans 15 residues. CDR3 DNA sequence: TGTGCCTGGAGTGTACCGAGTCTGCCGAGAAACACCATATATTTT. Translated: CAWSVPSLPRNTIYF.

The chain recombines TRBV7-9 with TRBJ2-1, with 10 nucleotides matching TRBD1. After removal of 3 bases from V and 7 bases from J, the junction contained 6 bases not matched to a gene. Germline values: CDR1 SEHNR, CDR2 FQNEAQ (reference sequence). This CDR3 comprises 15 residues. Here the CDR3 reads CASSFRDRGGNEQFF. As DNA, the CDR3 is TGTGCCAGCAGCTTCCGGGACAGGGGTGGTAATGAGCAGTTCTTC.

V and J are TRBV11-3 and TRBJ2-3, with 8 bases lining up with TRBD2. The CDR3 is 15 amino acids. Germline-derived CDR1 and CDR2 are SGHNT and YENEEA. Trimming removed 5 bases from V and 4 bases from J; junction bases left unmatched: 8. CDR3 nucleotide sequence: TGTGCCAGCAGCATCGGGACTAGTATCGCAGATACGCAGTATTTT. It is translated as CASSIGTSIADTQYF.

The chain carries TRBV30 and TRBJ2-7, with a tentative D call TRBD1 (5 bases). V gave up 2 bases and J gave up 2 bases, with 13 bases separating them. CDR1 is GTSNPN and CDR2 is SVGIG in the germline V gene (reference sequence). CDR3 length: 14 residues. The CDR3 sequence: CAWSPLRVPYEQYF. For the CDR3, the DNA is TGTGCCTGGAGTCCACTCAGGGTCCCCTACGAGCAGTACTTC. Supplemented by reference TRBV30 and TRBJ2-7, the full variable domain reads SQTIHQWPATLVQPVGSPLSLECTVEGTSNPNLYWYRQAAGRGLQLLFYSVGIGQISSEVPQNLSASRPQDRQFILSSKKLLLSDSGFYLCAWSPLRVPYEQYFGPGTRLTVT.

This clone was picked up a small number of times. The chain is built from TRBV7-9 and TRBJ1-1; D is unclear. V was shortened by 2 bases and J by 1 base, with 8 bases between the two germline ends. Germline CDR1 SEHNR, CDR2 FQNEAQ (reference sequence). The CDR3 is 14 amino acids. Written as DNA, the CDR3 is TGTGCCAGCAGCTTAAGTATGGAGAACACTGAAGCTTTCTTT. This sequence encodes CASSLSMENTEAFF.

The chain uses TRBV6-5 and TRBJ1-5; D not resolved. Germline assignment: CDR1 MNHEY and CDR2 SVGAGI. The CDR3 is 14 amino acids. The V end lost 0 bases, the J end lost 7 bases, and 10 bases lay between the germline ends. DNA for the CDR3: TGTGCCAGCAGTTACTCGACTACGACCCAGCCCCAGCATTTT. This translates into CASSYSTTTQPQHF.

The chain joins TRBV27 to TRBJ1-3; no reliable D call. Trimming stripped 5 bases from V and 8 bases from J, with 16 bases between. CDR3 size: 14 residues. The germline V gene has CDR1 MNHEY and CDR2 SMNVEV (reference sequence). CDR3 residues: CASSTIGAGDTIYF. CDR3 bases: TGTGCCAGCAGTACCATAGGCGCCGGGGACACCATATATTTT.

This rearrangement joins TRBV28 to TRBJ1-3; tentative D call: TRBD1 (6 bases). Trimming pared 6 bases from V and 0 bases from J, leaving 12 bases between. The germline V gene has CDR1 MDHEN and CDR2 SYDVKM. The CDR3 has 15 amino acids. The CDR3 protein is CASRRDTSSGNTIYF. DNA of the CDR3: TGTGCCAGCAGAAGGGACACCAGCTCTGGAAACACCATATATTTT.

The J gene is TRBJ2-5, the V gene TRBV7-3; a possible D gene is TRBD1 (6 bases). Trimming removed 5 bases from V and 5 bases from J, with 18 bases in between. CDR1 SGHTA and CDR2 FQGTGA come from the germline V gene. CDR3 size: 15 residues. The CDR3, as DNA: TGTGCCAGCAGCCTCTCAGACAGGCCTCTCGAGACCCAGTACTTC. Encoded protein: CASSLSDRPLETQYF.

CDR3 loop: CASSSDTKNTEAFF. CDR3 DNA: TGTGCCAGCAGCTCGGACACGAAGAACACTGAAGCTTTCTTT. The V call is TRBV5-6, the J call TRBJ1-1; weak D call: TRBD1 (5 bases). The CDR3 contains 14 residues. Germline CDR1 and CDR2: SGHDT and YYEEEE. V lost 3 bases to trimming and J lost 1 base, with 10 bases between them.

The chain recombines TRBV6-5 with TRBJ2-3, with D possibly TRBD1 on 7 matching bases. V was shortened by 5 bases and J by 4 bases, with 16 bases between the two germline ends. The CDR3 is made up of 15 amino acids. In germline, CDR1 is MNHEY, CDR2 SVGAGI. The CDR3 coding sequence is TGTGCCAGCAGTCCGATGGAGGGGGCAGCAGATACGCAGTATTTT. This encodes CASSPMEGAADTQYF.

This chain links TRBV7-2 with TRBJ2-7; D remains unclear. The ends were cut back, 2 bases at V and 1 base at J, with 15 bases in the middle. CDR1 SGHTA and CDR2 FQGNSA come from the germline V gene. The CDR3 totals 16 residues. For the CDR3, the DNA is TGTGCCAGCAGCTTACTCACGGGCAGGAATTCCTACGAGCAGTACTTC. It translates to CASSLLTGRNSYEQYF.

V usage is TRBV6-1 and J usage is TRBJ2-7; possible D gene TRBD1, 5 bases. Germline CDR1 is MNHNS and CDR2 is SASEGT. This CDR3 is 14 amino acids long. Trimming took off 4 bases at V and 2 bases at J, with 12 bases between the two ends. CDR3 in amino acids: CASSGRTPAYEQYF. For the CDR3, the DNA is TGTGCCAGCAGTGGACGGACACCAGCCTACGAGCAGTACTTC.

The chain combines TRBV7-6 with TRBJ1-4, with 7 positions matching TRBD1. The CDR3 length is 17 residues. The germline V gene encodes CDR1 SGHVS and CDR2 FNYEAQ. Losses at the gene ends were 5 bases for V and 7 bases for J; bases not matched to a gene: 16. The CDR3 DNA is TGTGCCAGCAGCGGACTCGGGACAGTCCCTGGTGGTGAAAAACTGTTTTTT. This codes for CASSGLGTVPGGEKLFF.

The chain links TRBV5-1 to TRBJ2-7; D might be TRBD1 (5 bases). This CDR3 is 15 amino acids long. In germline, CDR1 is SGHRS, CDR2 YFSETQ. V was shortened by 0 bases and J by 3 bases, with 13 bases between the two germline ends. CDR3 bases: TGCGCCAGCAGCTTGGTCTCCCAGGGTGACTACGAGCAGTACTTC. It is translated as CASSLVSQGDYEQYF.

This clone was detected once. This chain connects TRBV6-1 to TRBJ1-5; the D is unclear. CDR1 MNHNS and CDR2 SASEGT come from the germline V gene. This CDR3 has 17 residues. Deletions cut 4 bases from V and 3 bases from J, with 19 bases between. DNA of the CDR3: TGTGCCAGCAGTGTTTTCGTGGGTGGGCAAGACAATCAGCCCCAGCATTTT. It encodes CASSVFVGGQDNQPQHF.

The chain uses TRBV7-9 and TRBJ2-7; D is perhaps TRBD1 (5 bases). CDR3 length: 15 residues. V lost 5 bases to trimming and J lost 2 bases, with 16 bases between them. Germline assignment: CDR1 SEHNR and CDR2 FQNEAQ (reference sequence). This CDR3 is CASSHPIQDPYEQYF. In nucleotides, the CDR3 is TGTGCCAGCAGCCACCCAATACAGGACCCCTACGAGCAGTACTTC.

This chain joins TRBV4-1 and TRBJ2-2; D gene ambiguous. Trimming stripped 0 bases from V and 13 bases from J, with 12 bases between. Germline V gene data show CDR1 as MGHRA and CDR2 as YSYEKL. The CDR3 consists of 13 residues. In DNA form, the CDR3 reads TGCGCCAGCAGCCAAGATAAGGATCGAGGGCTGTTTTTT. Its translation is CASSQDKDRGLFF.